This entry features one TCR beta chain sequence. The data originate from a study of blood T cell repertoires in COVID-19. Study-level information: Whether acute or convalescent, the COVID-19 samples came from the United States, Italy and Spain. T cells, B-cell-depleted T cells, or PBMCs supplied cDNA or gDNA.

Germline V lookup: CDR1 LNHDA, CDR2 SQIVND (reference sequence). V dropped 7 bases and J dropped 0 bases, with 10 bases sitting between them. The CDR3 is made up of 14 amino acids. Seattle-derived patients entered the study during active infection and were followed longitudinally. The data were produced by immunoSEQ multiplex PCR, yet TCRdb's version contains in-frame clones alone and is incomplete. The repertoire has a few hundred thousand clones, around 91% of them found once; the top ten carry roughly 2%. The TCR sequence derives from a woman in her fifties or sixties with COVID-19, enrolled during active disease. Sequenced: peripheral blood. J is TRBJ2-4 and V is TRBV19; maybe TRBD2 (5 bases). CDR3 DNA sequence: TGTGCCAGTAAGGGAGATATAGCCAAAAACATTCAGTACTTC. This encodes CASKGDIAKNIQYF.